This T cell receptor beta chain is drawn from a study of tissue T cells after allogeneic stem cell transplantation. General study points: Motif-based clustering found tissue-specific repertoire signatures shared across patients, though few clones were shared. Anatomically similar tissues had similar TCR repertoires within each patient.

This clone was observed a handful of times. What it binds is unknown. The gene names given are mouse names. The read ends 1 residue before the CDR3 terminus; that terminus is restored from the germline J gene. Sequencing of TCRbeta CDR3 at survey depth gave sequences and template counts. Sequencing was performed with immunoSEQ multiplex PCR; in TCRdb, only in-frame clones are kept and a portion is missing. Found here are about 20,000 clones, roughly two thirds of them singletons; the top ten hold almost 0.95%. Trimming pared 2 bases from V and 0 bases from J, leaving 6 bases between. CDR3 length equals 14 residues. Germline V gene sequence: CDR1 FNHDT, CDR2 SITEND (reference sequence).

This TCR derives from a female BALB/c mouse in good health. MHC haplotype of the strain: H2-d. The J gene is TRBJ1-3, the V gene TRBV19, with D hard to call. The sample comprised spleen. Incomplete CDR3 DNA: TGTGCCAGCAGTATCGGCAGTTCTGGAAATACGCTCTAT. It translates to CASSIGSSGNTLY. The whole CDR3 is CASSIGSSGNTLYF. Drawing the rest from reference TRBV19 and TRBJ1-3, the complete variable domain is GGIITQTPKFLIGQEGQKLTLKCQQNFNHDTMYWYRQDSGKGLRLIYYSITENDLQKGDLSEGYDASREKKSSFSLTVTSAQKNEMAVFLCASSIGSSGNTLYFGEGSRLIVV.